A selection of T cell receptor beta chains follows, all from one sample in a study of technical replicates of blood from a handful of donors. The data were produced by immunoSEQ multiplex PCR, yet TCRdb's version contains in-frame clones alone and is incomplete. The sample yields some 78,000 clones, around 92% seen once. The material sequenced was T cells isolated from PBMCs. These receptors came from a human donor in good health. Each CDR3 is given with its conserved first and last residue. Fields, in order: clone size, J gene, V gene, D gene, CDR3 DNA, CDR3 protein. The D gene is left open where the match is weak. Part of the rows lack a size; the others show once, few, many or a class for expanded clones.

NA	TRBJ2-7	TRBV28	TRBD2	TGTGCCAGCAGCTCTGGGACTAGCTTAGTATACGAGCAGTACTTC	CASSSGTSLVYEQYF
NA	TRBJ2-7	TRBV11-1	NA	TGTGCCAGCAGCTTAGCGATGGGCGGGACCGCATACTACGAGCAGTACTTC	CASSLAMGGTAYYEQYF
NA	TRBJ1-1	TRBV7-9	NA	TGTGCCAGCAGCTGGGAGTACGGGGAGACTGAAGCTTTCTTT	CASSWEYGETEAFF
NA	TRBJ1-5	TRBV10-3	TRBD1	TGTGCCATCAGTGCGGAGGGACAGGGGAATCAGCCCCAGCATTTT	CAISAEGQGNQPQHF
NA	TRBJ1-1	TRBV6-5	NA	TGTGCCAGCAGTTACACCCGACAGAACACTGAAGCTTTCTTT	CASSYTRQNTEAFF
NA	TRBJ1-4	TRBV18	NA	TGTGCCAGCTCACGATCTCTGGACAGTTCGAATGAAAAACTGTTTTTT	CASSRSLDSSNEKLFF
NA	TRBJ1-2	TRBV7-3	NA	TGTGCCAGCAGCTTTAACGGGGGGTCCTATGGCTACACCTTC	CASSFNGGSYGYTF
NA	TRBJ1-2	TRBV19	TRBD1	TGTGCCAGTAGTACCGGGACAGGGAGTAACTATGGCTACACCTTC	CASSTGTGSNYGYTF
once	TRBJ2-1	TRBV10-3	TRBD2	TGTGCCATCAGTGAACCGGGACTAGAGGACAATGAGCAGTTCTTC	CAISEPGLEDNEQFF
NA	TRBJ1-5	TRBV7-8	TRBD1	TGTGCCAGCAGCTCGTACAGGGGAAATCAGCCCCAGCATTTT	CASSSYRGNQPQHF
few	TRBJ1-5	TRBV11-2	NA	TGTGCCAGCAGCCGGGGGGACAATCAGCCCCAGCATTTT	CASSRGDNQPQHF
NA	TRBJ2-7	TRBV10-3	TRBD1	TGTGCCATCAGTGGGACAGGGCTCTACGAGCAGTACTTC	CAISGTGLYEQYF
once	TRBJ1-2	TRBV4-3	NA	TGCGCCAGCAGCCAAGAAGCGTACTTGACGGGTTATGGCTACACCTTC	CASSQEAYLTGYGYTF
NA	TRBJ2-5	TRBV30	TRBD2	TGTGCCTGGAGTGTAAAGGTTGGGCTAGCGGCACAAGAGACCCAGTACTTC	CAWSVKVGLAAQETQYF
NA	TRBJ1-2	TRBV28	TRBD1	TGTGCCAGCACCCAGACAGGGGCCGACTATGGCTACACCTTC	CASTQTGADYGYTF
NA	TRBJ2-1	TRBV29-1	TRBD2	TGCAGCGTTGAAGATTCAGGACTAGCGGGAAACCGTCGGGACAATGAGCAGTTCTTC	CSVEDSGLAGNRRDNEQFF
NA	TRBJ1-5	TRBV5-6	NA	TGTGCCAGCAGCTCATCACGTGTACAAGGGGTAGGCCAGCCCCAGCATTTT	CASSSSRVQGVGQPQHF
NA	TRBJ2-7	TRBV18	TRBD1	TGTGCCAGCTCACCACCTCGGGATGCCAGGGGGGAGCAGTACTTC	CASSPPRDARGEQYF
NA	TRBJ2-6	TRBV9	NA	TGTGCCAGCAGCGGGAGCGTTTCTGGGGCCAACGTCCTGACTTTC	CASSGSVSGANVLTF
NA	TRBJ2-1	TRBV5-8	NA	TGTGCCAGCAGTTGGGGGCTCGGGCCCTACAATGAGCAGTTCTTC	CASSWGLGPYNEQFF
NA	TRBJ2-7	TRBV4-3	NA	TGCGCCAGCAGCCAAGATAATAGAGGGCAGTACTTC	CASSQDNRGQYF
once	TRBJ2-5	TRBV11-3	NA	TGTGCCAGCAGCTTCCAGGGGGGTACAAAAGAGACCCAGTACTTC	CASSFQGGTKETQYF
NA	TRBJ1-2	TRBV6-6	NA	TGTGCCAGCAGTTACCCCTCGGGGAACATGGACTATGGCTACACCTTC	CASSYPSGNMDYGYTF
NA	TRBJ2-1	TRBV30	NA	TGTGCCTGGGTGTCAGTGAGGACCTACAATGAGCAGTTCTTC	CAWVSVRTYNEQFF
NA	TRBJ1-1	TRBV4-1	NA	TGCGCCAGCAGCCCTAGTTGGAAGGATAGCGAAGCTTTCTTT	CASSPSWKDSEAFF
NA	TRBJ1-1	TRBV4-3	NA	TGCGCCAGCAGCCAAGAAGAGGGCATTGCCACTGAAGCTTTCTTT	CASSQEEGIATEAFF
NA	TRBJ2-7	TRBV2	NA	TGTGCCAGTCGGCAGGGTACCTACGAGCAGTACTTC	CASRQGTYEQYF
NA	TRBJ1-2	TRBV28	NA	TGTGCCAGCAGTTTAAACTCCCGCTATGGCTACACCTTC	CASSLNSRYGYTF
NA	TRBJ2-3	TRBV9	TRBD2	TGTGCCAGCAGCGGAAATCTAGCGGGAGGCACAGATACGCAGTATTTT	CASSGNLAGGTDTQYF
few	TRBJ1-5	TRBV28	TRBD1	TGTGCCAGCAGTTTACCAGCAGGGGGCTGGAGGGAGCCCCAGCATTTT	CASSLPAGGWREPQHF
NA	TRBJ1-1	TRBV5-5	NA	TGTGCCAGCAGCTTTCCAGGTGTCACTGAAGCTTTCTTT	CASSFPGVTEAFF
NA	TRBJ1-4	TRBV7-2	TRBD1	TGTGCCAGCAGCCGGTTAAGACAGGGGTCGAACGAAAAACTGTTTTTT	CASSRLRQGSNEKLFF
NA	TRBJ1-1	TRBV11-3	TRBD1	TGTGCCAGCAGCTTAGACAGGGGGCGCGAGGTAAGGGTCACTGAAGCTTTCTTT	CASSLDRGREVRVTEAFF
NA	TRBJ2-3	TRBV19	NA	TGTGCCAGTAGTATAGTCGGGACAGATACGCAGTATTTT	CASSIVGTDTQYF
NA	TRBJ1-3	TRBV7-2	NA	TGTGCCAGCAGCTTAGGTTTGGCCGGAAACACCATATATTTT	CASSLGLAGNTIYF
once	TRBJ1-2	TRBV6-5	NA	TGTGCCAGCAGACGGACAGAAGGTTGGGGCTACACCTTC	CASRRTEGWGYTF
NA	TRBJ1-4	TRBV2	TRBD1	TGTGCCACCAACACTCAGGGGGCGACTAATGAAAAACTGTTTTTT	CATNTQGATNEKLFF
NA	TRBJ1-5	TRBV7-8	TRBD1	TGTGCCAGCAGCCCGGGGGGGGGACCTCAGAGGGGGCATCAGCCCCAGCATTTT	CASSPGGGPQRGHQPQHF
NA	TRBJ2-3	TRBV28	TRBD2	TGTGCCAGCAGTTTAACGACTAGCGGTCCGAGCACGCAGTATTTT	CASSLTTSGPSTQYF
NA	TRBJ1-3	TRBV2	NA	TGTGCCAGCATTGAAACAGGGTCTGGAAACACCATATATTTT	CASIETGSGNTIYF
NA	TRBJ1-1	TRBV27	NA	TGTGCCAGCAGTTTACTGTTGAACACTGAAGCTTTCTTT	CASSLLLNTEAFF
NA	TRBJ1-4	TRBV4-3	TRBD1	TGCGCCAGCAGCCAAGAAAGAGGCCAACAGGGGTACAAACTGTTTTTT	CASSQERGQQGYKLFF
NA	TRBJ2-2	TRBV5-1	NA	TGCGCCAGCAGCTCGGCAGCGGTCACCGGGGAGCTGTTTTTT	CASSSAAVTGELFF
NA	TRBJ1-4	TRBV19	TRBD1	TGTGCCAGTAGAACGACAGGGGGCCATGAAAAACTGTTTTTT	CASRTTGGHEKLFF
NA	TRBJ2-3	TRBV10-3	NA	TGTGCCATCAGTGACAGGGGTACTAGCACAGATACGCAGTATTTT	CAISDRGTSTDTQYF
once	TRBJ1-2	TRBV7-2	NA	TGTGCCAGCAGCCCCAGGGTGATCGGCTACACCTTC	CASSPRVIGYTF